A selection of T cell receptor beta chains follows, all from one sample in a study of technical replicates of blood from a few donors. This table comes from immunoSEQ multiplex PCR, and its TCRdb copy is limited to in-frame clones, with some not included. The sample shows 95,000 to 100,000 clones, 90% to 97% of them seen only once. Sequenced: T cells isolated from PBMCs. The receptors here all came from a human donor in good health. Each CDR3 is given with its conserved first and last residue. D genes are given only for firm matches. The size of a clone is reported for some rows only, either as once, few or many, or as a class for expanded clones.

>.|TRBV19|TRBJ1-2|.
TGTGCCAGTACGGGGGAGGGGAGGCCCCGCTATGGCTACACCTTC
CASTGEGRPRYGYTF
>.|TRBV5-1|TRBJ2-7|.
TGCGCCAGCAGCTTGTGGCATAGCGTCTACGAGCAGTACTTC
CASSLWHSVYEQYF
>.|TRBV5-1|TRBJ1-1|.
TGCGCCAGCAGCACGGAGACAGGCATTAACACTGAAGCTTTCTTT
CASSTETGINTEAFF
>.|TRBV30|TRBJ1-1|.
TGTGCCTGGAGTCACGCGGGACTCGAAGCTTTCTTT
CAWSHAGLEAFF
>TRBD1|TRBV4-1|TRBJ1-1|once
TGCGCCAGCAGCCAAGTGGGTCAGGGGGGCACTGAAGCTTTCTTT
CASSQVGQGGTEAFF
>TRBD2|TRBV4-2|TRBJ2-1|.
TGTGCCAGCAGCCAAGATGGTGCTAGCGGGGATGAGCAGTTCTTC
CASSQDGASGDEQFF
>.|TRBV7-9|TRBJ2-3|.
TGTGCCAGCAGCAAAATAGGGGGGGCAGATACGCAGTATTTT
CASSKIGGADTQYF
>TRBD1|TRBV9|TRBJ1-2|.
TGTGCCAGCAGCGCCGAAACCGGGACAGTCGGGGGCTACACCTTC
CASSAETGTVGGYTF
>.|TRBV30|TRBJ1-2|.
TGTGCCTGGCATCCGGGAGCTAACTATGGCTACACCTTC
CAWHPGANYGYTF
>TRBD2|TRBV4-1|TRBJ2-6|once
TGCGCCAGCAGCCAAGGGCGGCTAGCGGGACACTCTGGGGCCAACGTCCTGACTTTC
CASSQGRLAGHSGANVLTF
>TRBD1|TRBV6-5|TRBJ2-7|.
TGTGCCAGCAGATTGCCGGGACAGGGGAACGAGCAGTACTTC
CASRLPGQGNEQYF
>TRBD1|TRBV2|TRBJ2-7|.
TGTGCCAGCAGTGTACAGGGGGGCTCCTACGAGCAGTACTTC
CASSVQGGSYEQYF
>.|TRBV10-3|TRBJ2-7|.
TGTGCCATCAGTGAGGCGGTTCAAGACGAGCAGTACTTC
CAISEAVQDEQYF
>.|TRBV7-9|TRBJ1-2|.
TGTGCCAGCAGCTTAGTTGAGGGGGTTGGCTACACCTTC
CASSLVEGVGYTF
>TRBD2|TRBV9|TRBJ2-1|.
TGTGCCAGCAGCCCCGGACTAGCGGGGGTTACTGAGCAGTTCTTC
CASSPGLAGVTEQFF
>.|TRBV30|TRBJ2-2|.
TGTGCCTGGAGTTCTTCTCCCACCGGGGAGCTGTTTTTT
CAWSSSPTGELFF
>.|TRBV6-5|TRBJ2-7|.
TGTGCCAGCAGTTACTCCTCGAGAACCTACGAGCAGTACTTC
CASSYSSRTYEQYF
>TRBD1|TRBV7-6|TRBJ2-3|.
TGTGCCAGCAGCAGACAGGGGACAGATACGCAGTATTTT
CASSRQGTDTQYF
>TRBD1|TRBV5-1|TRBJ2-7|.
TGCGCCAGCAGCCCCCAGACAGGGGTCAACTACGAGCAGTACTTC
CASSPQTGVNYEQYF
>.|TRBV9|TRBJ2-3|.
TGTGCCAGCAGCGTAGATCCAGTGGCAGATACGCAGTATTTT
CASSVDPVADTQYF
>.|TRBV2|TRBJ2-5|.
TGTGCCAGCAGTCCCCCCTGGGGCCAAAGCCAAGAGACCCAGTACTTC
CASSPPWGQSQETQYF
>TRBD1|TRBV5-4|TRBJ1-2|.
TGTGCCAGCAGATATACGGGACAGGACTATGGCTACACCTTC
CASRYTGQDYGYTF
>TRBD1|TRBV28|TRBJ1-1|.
TGTGCCAGCGGGGGACAGCACACTGAAGCTTTCTTT
CASGGQHTEAFF
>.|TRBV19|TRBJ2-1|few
TGTGCCAGTAGTTTCCAGGGAAGAGTCTACAATGAGCAGTTCTTC
CASSFQGRVYNEQFF
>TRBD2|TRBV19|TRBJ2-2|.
TGTGCCAGTCGACTAGCGGTCAACACCGGGGAGCTGTTTTTT
CASRLAVNTGELFF
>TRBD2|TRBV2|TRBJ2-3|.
TGTGCCTGCTCCGGACTAGCGGGGACTACAGATACGCAGTATTTT
CACSGLAGTTDTQYF
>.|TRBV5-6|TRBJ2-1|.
TGTGCCAGCAGCATTAGCGCCCCTGAGCAGTTCTTC
CASSISAPEQFF
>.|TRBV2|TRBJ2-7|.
TGTGCCAGCAGCGGCACCGGGGGATCCTACGAGCAGTACTTC
CASSGTGGSYEQYF
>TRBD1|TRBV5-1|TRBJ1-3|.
TGCGCCAGCAGAGGGACAGGGGTCGGAAACACCATATATTTT
CASRGTGVGNTIYF
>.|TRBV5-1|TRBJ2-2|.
TGCGCCAGCAGCTTGGATGTCAGGGACACCGGGGAGCTGTTTTTT
CASSLDVRDTGELFF
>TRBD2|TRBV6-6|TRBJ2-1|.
TGTGCCAGCTCTTCCGGGACTAGCGGGAGATATGAGCAGTTCTTC
CASSSGTSGRYEQFF
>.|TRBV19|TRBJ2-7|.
TGTGCCAGTAGTATCGGGGAGGCTGCGTGGGGCGAGCAGTACTTC
CASSIGEAAWGEQYF
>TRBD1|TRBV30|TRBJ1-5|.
TGTGCCTGGAGTCCCGGGACAGGGGACCTCTATAGCAATCAGCCCCAGCATTTT
CAWSPGTGDLYSNQPQHF
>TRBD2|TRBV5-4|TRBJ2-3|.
TGTGCCAGCAGCTTGGCCGGAGCGGGGGAGAAGGATACGCAGTATTTT
CASSLAGAGEKDTQYF
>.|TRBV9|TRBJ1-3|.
TGTGCCAGCAGCGTCGGGACACGCACTGGAAACACCATATATTTT
CASSVGTRTGNTIYF
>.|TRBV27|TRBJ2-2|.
TGTGCCAGCAGTTTAAGGACAAGGAGGGGATGGACCGGGGAGCTGTTTTTT
CASSLRTRRGWTGELFF
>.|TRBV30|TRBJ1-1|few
TGTGCCCGAGATGACAGAGGAACTGAAGCTTTCTTT
CARDDRGTEAFF
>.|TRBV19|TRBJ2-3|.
TGTGCCAGCAGGGGCGCAAGCACAGATACGCAGTATTTT
CASRGASTDTQYF
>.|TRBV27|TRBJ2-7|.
TGTGCCAGCAGTTTATGGGCAGGGGCCTACGAGCAGTACTTC
CASSLWAGAYEQYF
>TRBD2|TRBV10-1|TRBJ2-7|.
TGCGCCAGCAGCATGGGACTAGCCTACGAGCAGTACTTC
CASSMGLAYEQYF